Following are 3 T cell receptor beta chains from one sample sequenced in a study of OX40 agonist ivuxolimab in advanced cancers. The protocol was immunoSEQ multiplex PCR, while the TCRdb copy is restricted to in-frame clones and leaves out a portion. Among 20,000 to 25,000 clones listed, around nine tenths were seen once. Source: CD4+ or CD8+ T cells sorted from blood, taken in a trial of the OX40 agonist ivuxolimab. The receptors originated from an adult with an advanced solid tumor such as melanoma, head and neck, liver or kidney cancer.

The gene calls are TRBV27 and TRBJ2-3, with TRBD1 matching over 7 bases. V lost 2 bases to trimming and J lost 0 bases; unmatched junction nucleotides: 2. This CDR3 has 15 amino acids. Germline values: CDR1 MNHEY, CDR2 SMNVEV (reference sequence). CDR3 amino acids: CASSLRGQSTDTQYF. CDR3 DNA sequence: TGTGCCAGCAGTTTAAGGGGACAGAGCACAGATACGCAGTATTTT.

The genes are TRBV7-9 and TRBJ2-2; D is possibly TRBD1 (6 bases). V lost 5 bases to trimming and J lost 4 bases, with 26 bases between them. This CDR3 spans 19 amino acids. Germline V gene data show CDR1 as SEHNR and CDR2 as FQNEAQ (reference sequence). The CDR3 DNA reads TGTGCCAGCAGCCCCCCTCACGGGACACCTCTCGGGGCCACCGGGGAGCTGTTTTTT. This gives the protein CASSPPHGTPLGATGELFF.

The chain joins TRBV18 to TRBJ2-3; the match to TRBD1 covers 10 bases. CDR3 length: 16 residues. The junction had 4 bases not matched to a gene; V was cut back by 3 bases and J by 1 base. The germline V gene has CDR1 KGHSH and CDR2 LQKENI. In DNA form, the CDR3 reads TGTGCCAGCTCACCCCCGGGACAGGGGCGCACAGATACGCAGTATTTT. Translation gives CASSPPGQGRTDTQYF.